The 25 T cell receptor beta chains below all came from one sample that was sequenced in a study of T-cell reconstitution after alpha-beta-depleted transplantation in children. Using unique molecular identifiers, the investigators prepared the TCRbeta library. TCRdb called the PCR reads again in MiXCR, with one record for every CDR3 protein. Of around 420,000 distinct CDR3 sequences listed, about a sixth are singletons. The sequencing used PBMCs, mostly from graft donor cells, collected 360 days after TCRalphabeta/CD19-depleted stem cell transplant. These receptor sequences come from a boy under three years old who had a stem cell transplant for Wiskott-Aldrich syndrome, so the T cells may come from the graft donor.

This clonotype was detected only a few times. The gene calls are TRBV5-1 and TRBJ1-4; the D is unclear. Trimming shortened V by 4 bases and J by 7 bases, and 11 bases separated the two germline ends. From germline, CDR1 is SGHRS and CDR2 YFSETQ. This CDR3 spans 13 amino acids. The CDR3 nucleotides read TGCGCCAGCAGCAACAGACCTTTTGAAAAACTGTTTTTT. Translating it yields CASSNRPFEKLFF.

This clonotype was seen more than once but under ten times. The chain uses TRBV18 and TRBJ2-1; TRBD2 matches 9 bases. V dropped 5 bases and J dropped 2; count of bases not matched to a gene: 4. From germline, CDR1 is KGHSH and CDR2 LQKENI. CDR3 length: 15 amino acids. The CDR3 DNA is TGTGCCAGCTCAAATATAGCGGGGGCCTACAATGAGCAGTTCTTC. It specifies CASSNIAGAYNEQFF.

This clonotype occurred a few times. The chain employs TRBV6-2 or TRBV6-3 and TRBJ2-7; 8 bases fit TRBD1. The CDR3 loop spans 16 amino acids. Germline CDR1 is MNHEY and CDR2 is SVGEGT. The J segment lost 3 bases and the V segment lost 2 bases, leaving 9 bases of the junction unmatched. CDR3: CASSYPGTGLLYEQYF. Written as DNA, the CDR3 is TGTGCCAGCAGTTACCCCGGGACAGGTCTTCTCTACGAGCAGTACTTC.

This clonotype was seen a few times. The V gene is TRBV21-1, the J gene TRBJ2-3; TRBD1, the table's D call, lacks a check against the DNA. TRBV21-1 is noted as a pseudogene. This CDR3 has 17 residues. CDR3 in DNA: TGTGCCAGCGATATTAGTAAGGGACAGGGCCTCCCAGATACGCAGTATTTT. Its protein is CASDISKGQGLPDTQYF.

This clonotype was detected a few times. This rearrangement joins TRBV12-3 or TRBV12-4 to TRBJ2-7, with D perhaps TRBD1 (5 bases). The CDR3 has 15 amino acids. Trimming took 1 base from V and 2 from J, leaving 12 bases between them. The CDR3 coding sequence is TGTGCCAGCAGTTTAGTAAGGGGCAGCGCCTACGAGCAGTACTTC. It encodes CASSLVRGSAYEQYF.

The sample holds many counts of this clonotype. V usage is TRBV4-1 and J usage is TRBJ2-2; 10 bases are shared with TRBD2. The CDR3 has 17 residues. In germline, CDR1 is MGHRA, CDR2 YSYEKL. V shed 7 bases and J 5 bases; nucleotides not matched to a gene: 13. CDR3 amino acids: CASTSGASGGVTGELFF. The CDR3 DNA follows: TGCGCCAGCACCAGCGGGGCTAGCGGGGGAGTTACCGGGGAGCTGTTTTTT.

The table lists this clonotype with a few counts. The gene calls are TRBV2 and TRBJ2-1; 8 bases agree with TRBD2. The CDR3 sequence is 15 residues long. V lost 2 bases and J lost 6; bases outside the gene matches: 6. CDR1 SNHLY and CDR2 FYNNEI come from the germline V gene. CDR3 amino acids: CASSERWTSSNEQFF. In nucleotides, the CDR3 is TGTGCCAGCAGTGAACGATGGACTAGCTCCAATGAGCAGTTCTTC.

This clonotype was observed many times. The V and J genes are TRBV3-1 and TRBJ2-7, with 11 positions matching TRBD1. V was pared by 0 bases and J by 5 bases, with 6 bases of the junction left unmatched. The CDR3 runs 16 residues. Germline CDR1 is LGHDT and CDR2 is YNNKEL (reference sequence). The CDR3 region is CASSQDLLDRGHEQYF. The CDR3 DNA reads as TGTGCCAGCAGCCAAGATCTCCTGGACAGGGGGCACGAGCAGTACTTC.

This clonotype was detected only a few times. V and J are TRBV14 and TRBJ2-3; 10 bases are shared with TRBD2. This CDR3 spans 15 amino acids. CDR1 SGHDN and CDR2 FVKESK come from the germline V gene. V gave up 1 base and J gave up 8 bases; unmatched junction bases: 6. The CDR3 sequence is CASSQAGLAKGTQYF. The DNA of the CDR3 is TGTGCCAGCAGCCAAGCGGGACTAGCGAAGGGTACGCAGTATTTT.

This clonotype was detected a few times. The rearrangement joins TRBV29-1 to TRBJ2-7; D gene uncertain. The CDR3 sequence is 12 residues long. Germline CDR1 is SQVTM and CDR2 is ANQGSEA. The V end was cut by 2 bases, the J end by 0 bases, with 5 bases between. This CDR3 is CSVEKSSYEQYF. DNA of the CDR3: TGCAGCGTTGAAAAAAGCTCCTACGAGCAGTACTTC.

As regards this clonotype: An end of the junction does not agree with germline; a read error may underlie this. The chain has TRBV6-2 or TRBV6-3 and TRBJ2-1; TRBD2 matches at 12 bases. This CDR3 region has 16 residues. Germline CDR1 reads MNHEY; CDR2 reads SVGEGT. CDR3 nucleotides: TGTGCCAGCAGTTACTCGACTAGCGGGAGTATTAATGAGCAGCTCTTC. Translating gives CASSYSTSGSINEQLF.

A few counts support this clonotype. The chain recombines TRBV7-9 with TRBJ2-5; D gene uncertain. The CDR3 spans 12 residues. V was cut by 2 bases and J by 3 bases, with 4 bases left in between. The V gene's germline CDR1 is SEHNR and CDR2 FQNEAQ (reference sequence). The CDR3 protein is CASSLTKETQYF. DNA for the CDR3: TGTGCCAGCAGCTTAACCAAAGAGACCCAGTACTTC.

This clonotype was recorded a few times. The CDR3 protein is CASRKDRVNEQFF. The CDR3 nucleotides read TGTGCCAGCAGAAAGGACAGGGTAAATGAGCAGTTCTTC. The chain links TRBV6-2 or TRBV6-3 to TRBJ2-1; TRBD1 agrees at 8 bases. J gave up 7 bases and V 6 bases, and 5 bases lay outside the gene matches. CDR1 MNHEY and CDR2 SVGEGT come from the germline V gene. This CDR3 comprises 13 residues.

The rearrangement joins TRBV5-1 to TRBJ2-1; 7 bases are shared with TRBD1. With 4 bases clipped from V and 12 bases from J, the junction kept 22 bases outside the gene matches. The CDR3 spans 17 residues. CDR1 and CDR2 (germline): SGHRS, YFSETQ. CDR3 sequence: CASSPTSDRVRRVWQFF. The CDR3 bases are TGCGCCAGCAGCCCGACTTCAGACAGGGTGCGCAGGGTGTGGCAGTTCTTC.

This clonotype was detected ten times or more. At one end the junction does not follow the germline gene, possibly because of a read error. The gene calls are TRBV5-1 and TRBJ1-1, with D unresolved. The CDR3 spans 13 residues. In germline, CDR1 is SGHRS, CDR2 YFSETQ. CDR3 DNA sequence: TGTGCCAGCAGCCTCACAGCGAACACTGAAGCTTTCTTT. Its translation is CASSLTANTEAFF.

This clonotype was counted a few times. The gene calls are TRBV2 and TRBJ2-3; D gene unclear. V lost 4 bases, J lost 4 bases, and 3 bases lay in between. This CDR3 comprises 11 residues. Germline CDR1 is SNHLY and CDR2 is FYNNEI. The CDR3 sequence: CASSVPDTQYF. As DNA, the CDR3 is TGTGCCAGCAGTGTCCCAGATACGCAGTATTTT. The whole variable domain, remainder taken from reference TRBV2 and TRBJ2-3, is EPEVTQTPSHQVTQMGQEVILRCVPISNHLYFYWYRQILGQKVEFLVSFYNNEISEKSEIFDDQFSVERPDGSNFTLKIRSTKLEDSAMYFCASSVPDTQYFGPGTRLTVL.

Only a few counts were recorded for this clonotype. This chain links TRBV29-1 with TRBJ2-7; TRBD2 aligns across 13 bases. CDR1 is SQVTM and CDR2 is ANQGSEA in the germline V gene. The CDR3 runs to 16 residues. V lost 1 base and J lost 3; bases outside the gene matches: 6. The CDR3 DNA reads as TGCAGCGTTGAAGGTACCAGGACTAGCGGGGGCTACGAGCAGTACTTC. Translation gives CSVEGTRTSGGYEQYF.

This clonotype came up a few times. This chain uses TRBV3-1 with TRBJ2-7; tentatively, D is TRBD2 (6 bases). The ends were cut back, 4 bases at V and 3 bases at J, with 10 bases in the middle. CDR3 size: 13 residues. Germline values: CDR1 LGHDT, CDR2 YNNKEL (reference sequence). The CDR3 DNA sequence: TGTGCCAGCAGCCTAGGGGAGGTCTACGAGCAGTACTTC. Amino acids: CASSLGEVYEQYF.

The gene calls are TRBV27 and TRBJ2-7; D possibly corresponds to TRBD2 (6 bases). Trimming stripped 3 bases from V and 2 bases from J, with 17 bases between. This CDR3 contains 16 residues. The V gene's germline CDR1 is MNHEY and CDR2 SMNVEV (reference sequence). For the CDR3, the DNA is TGTGCCAGCAGTTTTACCCCCCGACTAGAAACCTACGAGCAGTACTTC. This codes for CASSFTPRLETYEQYF.

This clonotype was detected only a few times. CDR3 amino acids: CATSVTGKRAAGELFF. The CDR3 DNA reads as TGTGCCACCTCAGTTACTGGAAAAAGGGCCGCCGGGGAGCTGTTTTTT. The chain is built from TRBV12-3 or TRBV12-4 and TRBJ2-2; D is uncertain. This CDR3 contains 16 residues. Trimming removed 10 bases from V and 6 bases from J, with 24 bases in between.

The rearrangement joins TRBV15 to TRBJ2-2; D gene ambiguous. V lost 0 bases, J lost 9 bases, and 11 bases lay in between. The germline V gene encodes CDR1 LNHNV and CDR2 YYDKDF (reference sequence). The CDR3 sequence is 14 residues long. Here the CDR3 reads CATSRDSGRRELFF. The CDR3, as DNA: TGTGCCACCAGCAGAGATTCGGGTAGGCGGGAGCTGTTTTTT.

The chain couples TRBV19 to TRBJ2-1; TRBD2 matches at 10 bases. The CDR3 is made up of 18 amino acids. V trimming: 4 bases; J trimming: 4 bases; junction bases outside the gene matches: 13. Germline V gene lookup returns CDR1 LNHDA and CDR2 SQIVND (reference sequence). The DNA of the CDR3 is TGTGCCAGTAGTAGAACAGCGGGGGGGCTACCGGTTTACAATGAGCAGTTCTTC. Translating it yields CASSRTAGGLPVYNEQFF.

The V and J genes are TRBV10-3 and TRBJ2-3, with D unclear. Trimming stripped 5 bases from V and 6 bases from J, with 9 bases between. This CDR3 has 12 amino acids. Germline loops: CDR1 ENHRY, CDR2 SYGVKD. CDR3 region: CAISPLGDTQYF. In DNA form, the CDR3 reads TGTGCCATCAGTCCCCTTGGCGATACGCAGTATTTT.

This chain connects TRBV7-2 to TRBJ2-7; tentative D call: TRBD2 (6 bases). Germline values: CDR1 SGHTA, CDR2 FQGNSA. V dropped 7 bases and J dropped 7 bases, with 20 bases sitting between them. The CDR3 is 14 amino acids. DNA for the CDR3: TGTGCCAGCACCCCTGCGGGACGACTACGGGAGCAGTACTTC. Protein: CASTPAGRLREQYF.

By frequency in the sample, this clonotype is medium-sized. This chain links TRBV4-3 with TRBJ2-1; TRBD1 might be the D (6 bases). This CDR3 region has 13 residues. Between the trimmed V and J ends, which lost 0 bases and 9 bases, there was a span of 9 bases. Germline-derived CDR1 and CDR2 are LGHNA and YSLEER. CDR3 nucleotide sequence: TGCGCCAGCAGCCAAGACCAGGGGAGTGAGCAGTTCTTC. Translating it yields CASSQDQGSEQFF.